This T cell receptor beta chain derives from a study of chemoradiotherapy in HPV16-positive cancers. Study-wide points: Functional assays defining HPV-specific T cells used only a couple of HPV16-positive patients.

The repertoire was sequenced with immunoSEQ multiplex PCR; TCRdb's copy has only in-frame clones and lacks some. The table lists under 5,000 clones, approximately 90% of them singletons. Repertoires were sampled repeatedly during chemoradiotherapy. Trimming removed 5 bases at V and 0 bases at J, with 17 bases between. CDR3 length equals 16 residues. CDR1 is SGHVS and CDR2 is FNYEAQ in the germline V gene. With regard to this clone: Its antigen is undetermined.

The TCR was taken from a human donor with HPV-associated anogenital cancer. This rearrangement joins TRBV7-6 to TRBJ2-7; weak D call: TRBD1 (8 bases). The source was tumor tissue, collected from a patient who underwent chemoradiotherapy. The DNA for the CDR3 is TGTGCCAGCAGCCTACTCACAGGGGGGGACTCCTACGAGCAGTACTTC. It yields the protein CASSLLTGGDSYEQYF. The whole variable domain, filled in from reference TRBV7-6 and TRBJ2-7, reads GAGVSQSPRYKVTKRGQDVALRCDPISGHVSLYWYRQALGQGPEFLTYFNYEAQQDKSGLPNDRFSAERPEGSISTLTIQRTEQRDSAMYRCASSLLTGGDSYEQYFGPGTRLTVT.